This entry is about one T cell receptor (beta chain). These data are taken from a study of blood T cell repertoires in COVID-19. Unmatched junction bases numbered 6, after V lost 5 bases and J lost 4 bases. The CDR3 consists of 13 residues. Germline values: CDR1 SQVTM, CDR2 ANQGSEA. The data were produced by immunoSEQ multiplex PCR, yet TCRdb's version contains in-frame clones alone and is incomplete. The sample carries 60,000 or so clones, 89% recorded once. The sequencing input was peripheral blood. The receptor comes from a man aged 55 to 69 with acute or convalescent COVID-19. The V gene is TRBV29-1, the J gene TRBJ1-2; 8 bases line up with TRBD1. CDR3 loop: CSVQDRASYGYTF. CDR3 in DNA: TGCAGCGTTCAGGACAGGGCAAGCTATGGCTACACCTTC.